This TCR beta chain was documented in a study of blood T cells in healthy people across ages. Study results and caveats: Compared with aged donors, long-lived donors showed fewer expanded clones, suggesting selection. Naive T cell percentage by flow cytometry tracked strongly with beta diversity.

PBMCs numbering at least 6 million were isolated per sample. V was pared by 1 base and J by 4 bases, with 11 bases between. There are 14 residues in the CDR3. Germline assignment: CDR1 DFQATT and CDR2 SNEGSKA (reference sequence). A note on this clonotype: The target antigen is unknown.

A second about 7 to 11 cycle PCR used barcoded and J-beta primers. A template-switch adaptor that had 12 random nucleotides put a tag on each cDNA molecule. In TCRdb, the 5' RACE reads were re-called with MiXCR into one record per CDR3 protein. The sample records about 1.5 million distinct CDR3 sequences, roughly 43% being singletons. The chain recombines TRBV20-1 with TRBJ2-1; D not resolved. This clonotype originated in a woman aged 18-30 years in good health. The sample was blood. The CDR3 sequence is CSARGSRAYNEQFF. Here the CDR3 DNA reads TGCAGTGCTAGAGGGTCTAGGGCATACAATGAGCAGTTCTTC.